This record looks at one T cell receptor (beta chain) sequence and its context. The data were obtained in a study of naive and memory T cell subsets. For blood and skin samples, reverse transcription used TCR alpha and beta constant primers. Four PCR rounds used nested alpha and beta constant region primers plus the SP2 primer. Via MiXCR, TCRdb re-called the 5' RACE reads, giving one row per CDR3 protein. The table records about 25,000 distinct CDR3 sequences, less than 25% of them present only once. Adult healthy volunteers gave 2.5 ml peripheral blood for whole-blood RNA. Cells were not sorted; total RNA input targeted roughly 1 to 1000 ng. This receptor was obtained from a female donor in good health.

CDR3 region: CASSESFSNQPQHF. The CDR3 DNA follows: TGCGCCAGCAGTGAGAGTTTTAGCAATCAGCCCCAGCATTTT. The chain has TRBV10-2 and TRBJ1-5; D gene uncertain. The CDR3 totals 14 residues. Trimming removed 2 bases at V and 0 bases at J, with 5 bases between. CDR1 is WSHSY, CDR2 SAAADI, per germline.